This T cell receptor beta chain was documented in a study of blood T cell repertoires in COVID-19. Study-level information: The United States, Italy and Spain supplied acute and convalescent COVID-19 samples. PBMCs, B-cell-depleted T cells, or T cells provided the cDNA or gDNA that made up the material.

Original data processing: Reference gene primer amplification yielded estimated nucleated cell counts. Method: immunoSEQ multiplex PCR; TCRdb's copy keeps in-frame clones and lacks some. V, J and clone size reflect that table, while D and trimming were determined from the DNA. Of 90,000 to 150,000 clones listed, less than 85% were seen once; the top ten hold more than 0.75%. The germline CDR1 and CDR2 sequences are SGHNT and YYREEE (reference sequence). With V trimmed by 2 bases and J by 6 bases, 14 bases remained unmatched. The CDR3 length is 16 residues. The genes are TRBV5-4 and TRBJ2-7; 7 nucleotides match TRBD2. Material: peripheral blood. The TCR sequence derives from a human donor with acute or convalescent COVID-19. The donor label of this sample is uncertain. The CDR3 protein is CASSFRTGGIVREQYV. The CDR3 nucleotides read TGTGCCAGCAGCTTCCGAACGGGGGGTATAGTCCGCGAGCAGTACGTC.